The 28 T cell receptor beta chains below were found in one sample sequenced in a study of T cell responses to AZD1222 COVID-19 vaccine. Assay: immunoSEQ multiplex PCR; the TCRdb copy retains only in-frame clones and omits some. The sample lists 120,000 to 150,000 clones, approximately 90% occurring once. Sample: peripheral blood, taken 28 days after the second AZD1222 dose. These receptors were obtained from an adult who received the AZD1222 COVID-19 vaccine.

The chain employs TRBV19 and TRBJ1-2; D unresolved. Deletions cut 1 base from V and 0 bases from J, with 12 bases between. Germline CDR1 and CDR2: LNHDA and SQIVND (reference sequence). The CDR3 consists of 16 residues. CDR3 DNA sequence: TGTGCCAGTAGTATAGGAGGCCATCAAGCTAACTATGGCTACACCTTC. Translated: CASSIGGHQANYGYTF. The full variable domain, completed using reference TRBV19 and TRBJ1-2, is DGGITQSPKYLFRKEGQNVTLSCEQNLNHDAMYWYRQDPGQGLRLIYYSQIVNDFQKGDIAEGYSVSREKKESFPLTVTSAQKNPTAFYLCASSIGGHQANYGYTFGSGTRLTVV.

The chain recombines TRBV2 with TRBJ2-5, with unresolved D. V was trimmed by 7 bases and J by 1 base, leaving 10 bases between them. CDR3 size: 13 residues. Germline lookup yields CDR1 SNHLY and CDR2 FYNNEI. In DNA form, the CDR3 reads TGTGCCAGCATCGCCGGACGCCAAGAGACCCAGTACTTC. Amino acid sequence: CASIAGRQETQYF.

This chain links TRBV2 with TRBJ2-5; 12 positions match TRBD2. The CDR3 extends over 14 amino acids. Germline V gene data show CDR1 as SNHLY and CDR2 as FYNNEI. V was pared by 5 bases and J by 2 bases, with 0 bases of the junction left unmatched. The CDR3: CASSLAGGQETQYF. The CDR3 DNA follows: TGTGCCAGCAGTCTAGCGGGGGGGCAAGAGACCCAGTACTTC. Based on the CDR3 plus reference TRBV2 and TRBJ2-5, the full variable domain is EPEVTQTPSHQVTQMGQEVILRCVPISNHLYFYWYRQILGQKVEFLVSFYNNEISEKSEIFDDQFSVERPDGSNFTLKIRSTKLEDSAMYFCASSLAGGQETQYFGPGTRLLVL.

The V call is TRBV6-5, the J call TRBJ2-7, with D perhaps assigned TRBD1 or TRBD2 (5 bases each). V gave up 7 bases and J gave up 0 bases, with 10 bases separating them. This CDR3 is 13 amino acids long. Germline values: CDR1 MNHEY, CDR2 SVGAGI. This chain's CDR3 is CASNSGTSYEQYF. The CDR3 DNA is TGTGCCAGCAACTCAGGGACCTCCTACGAGCAGTACTTC.

The chain recombines TRBV3-1 (or the pseudogene TRBV3-2) with TRBJ2-3; D is uncertain. This CDR3 contains 17 residues. Germline CDR1 is LGHDT and CDR2 is YNNKEL (reference sequence). V was trimmed by 0 bases and J by 2 bases, leaving 15 bases between them. CDR3 protein: CASSQDPQQASTDTQYF. CDR3 DNA: TGTGCCAGCAGCCAAGATCCCCAGCAAGCCTCCACAGATACGCAGTATTTT.

This rearrangement joins TRBV11-2 to TRBJ2-2, with TRBD1 matching 7 bases. The V gene end was trimmed by 2 bases and the J gene end by 6 bases; junction bases not matched to a gene: 3. The CDR3 covers 14 residues. Looked up from germline, CDR1 is SGHAT and CDR2 is FQNNGV. This chain's CDR3 is CASSLTGVAGELFF. CDR3 DNA sequence: TGTGCCAGCAGCTTAACAGGGGTGGCCGGGGAGCTGTTTTTT.

This clone came up a few times. The chain combines TRBV5-1 with TRBJ1-1; D perhaps matches TRBD1 (5 bases). With 2 bases removed from V and 0 bases from J, the gap between germline ends came to 5 bases. The CDR3 is 13 amino acids. Looked up from germline, CDR1 is SGHRS and CDR2 is YFSETQ. In DNA, the CDR3 is TGCGCCAGCAGCTTCAGGGTGAACACTGAAGCTTTCTTT. Translation: CASSFRVNTEAFF.

The J gene is TRBJ2-7, the V gene TRBV2, with 7 bases identical to TRBD2. This CDR3 contains 12 residues. Germline V CDR1 and CDR2: SNHLY, FYNNEI. Trimming took 9 bases from V and 4 from J; bases not matched to a gene: 6. In nucleotides, the CDR3 is TGTGCCAGAGGGCGACTAGCTTACGAGCAGTACTTC. This sequence encodes CARGRLAYEQYF. Combining the CDR3 with reference TRBV2 and TRBJ2-7 gives the whole variable domain EPEVTQTPSHQVTQMGQEVILRCVPISNHLYFYWYRQILGQKVEFLVSFYNNEISEKSEIFDDQFSVERPDGSNFTLKIRSTKLEDSAMYFCARGRLAYEQYFGPGTRLTVT.

V is TRBV11-2 and J is TRBJ2-5, with 8 bases aligning to TRBD1. The CDR3 extends over 13 amino acids. Germline V CDR1 and CDR2: SGHAT, FQNNGV. Unmatched junction bases numbered 1, after V lost 3 bases and J lost 4 bases. The CDR3: CASSFGQGETQYF. The DNA for the CDR3 is TGTGCCAGCAGCTTCGGACAGGGAGAGACCCAGTACTTC.

The rearrangement links TRBV6-5 to TRBJ2-3, with a possible D match to TRBD1 (5 bases). Germline values: CDR1 MNHEY, CDR2 SVGAGI. This CDR3 spans 14 amino acids. Trimming took off 6 bases at V and 1 base at J, with 11 bases between the two ends. In DNA, the CDR3 is TGTGCCAGCAGAACCACAGGAGGCACAGATACGCAGTATTTT. It specifies CASRTTGGTDTQYF.

The J gene is TRBJ1-2, the V gene TRBV3-1 (or the pseudogene TRBV3-2); 7 bases map to TRBD1. After removal of 2 bases from V and 4 bases from J, the junction contained 7 bases not matched to a gene. The CDR3 totals 15 residues. The germline V gene encodes CDR1 LGHDT and CDR2 YNNKEL (reference sequence). In nucleotides, the CDR3 is TGTGCCAGCAGCCAACGTGCGGGACAGAGCTATGGCTACACCTTC. This gives the protein CASSQRAGQSYGYTF.

This clone was detected once. The chain employs TRBV2 and TRBJ1-1; the match to TRBD1 covers 9 bases. Germline trimming cut 6 bases from V and 4 bases from J; bases unmatched to any gene: 6. Germline-derived CDR1 and CDR2 are SNHLY and FYNNEI. The CDR3 runs 14 residues. This CDR3 is CASSWTGVATEAFF. The CDR3 coding sequence is TGTGCCAGCAGCTGGACAGGGGTGGCCACTGAAGCTTTCTTT.

CDR3 sequence reads: CASSLFASSYEQYF. The CDR3 DNA reads TGTGCCAGCAGTTTATTCGCAAGCTCCTACGAGCAGTACTTC. The rearrangement uses TRBV27 and TRBJ2-7, with D uncertain. V lost 1 base and J 0 bases, leaving 7 bases between the germline ends. The germline V gene encodes CDR1 MNHEY and CDR2 SMNVEV (reference sequence). The CDR3 is 14 residues long.

V and J are TRBV18 and TRBJ1-5; perhaps TRBD1 as D (5 bases). Germline CDR1 KGHSH, CDR2 LQKENI. V gave up 5 bases and J gave up 0 bases, with 8 bases separating them. The CDR3 extends over 14 amino acids. CDR3 amino acids: CASSGGSSNQPQHF. As DNA, the CDR3 is TGTGCCAGCTCAGGGGGGAGTAGCAATCAGCCCCAGCATTTT.

This chain connects TRBV27 to TRBJ1-5; D unresolved. The V end lost 6 bases, the J end lost 3 bases, and 12 bases lay between the germline ends. The CDR3 has 14 residues. In germline, CDR1 is MNHEY, CDR2 SMNVEV (reference sequence). CDR3 loop: CASRFLGNNQPQHF. The CDR3 nucleotides are TGTGCCAGCAGATTCCTCGGGAACAATCAGCCCCAGCATTTT.

This clone appeared a single time. The V and J genes are TRBV5-1 and TRBJ2-3; 9 bases match TRBD1. The V segment lost 8 bases and the J segment 6 bases; nucleotides outside the gene matches: 7. This CDR3 has 13 amino acids. Germline V lookup: CDR1 SGHRS, CDR2 YFSETQ. The CDR3 DNA sequence: TGCGCCAGTTTTCCGACAGGGGGGGATACGCAGTATTTT. This gives the protein CASFPTGGDTQYF.

The rearrangement links TRBV5-1 to TRBJ1-1; the D is unclear. CDR3 length: 15 amino acids. With 7 bases removed from V and 5 bases from J, the gap between germline ends came to 21 bases. The germline V gene has CDR1 SGHRS and CDR2 YFSETQ. The CDR3, as DNA: TGCGCCAGCCCACCCCCCTTCACAGCCAGGACTGAAGCTTTCTTT. This translates into CASPPPFTARTEAFF.

The chain joins TRBV27 to TRBJ1-2; TRBD1 matches at 9 bases. The CDR3 covers 17 residues. CDR1 is MNHEY, CDR2 SMNVEV, per germline (reference sequence). V shed 1 base, J shed 4 bases, and the junction held 10 bases outside the gene matches. The CDR3 loop reads CASSLYPGTGLGYGYTF. Written as DNA, the CDR3 is TGTGCCAGCAGTTTATACCCAGGGACAGGGCTGGGCTATGGCTACACCTTC.

The V gene is TRBV2, the J gene TRBJ2-1, with 10 bases that match TRBD2. Germline V gives CDR1 SNHLY, CDR2 FYNNEI. The J segment lost 3 bases and the V segment lost 3 bases, leaving 8 bases of the junction unmatched. The CDR3 runs to 17 residues. This chain's CDR3 is CASSDPGLAVRYNEQFF. CDR3 in DNA: TGTGCCAGCAGTGACCCCGGACTAGCGGTCCGCTACAATGAGCAGTTCTTC.

The J gene is TRBJ1-1, the V gene TRBV27; D is possibly TRBD1 (5 bases). V was clipped by 7 bases and J by 11 bases, with 11 bases between them. The CDR3 contains 10 residues. Per the germline V gene, CDR1 is MNHEY and CDR2 is SMNVEV (reference sequence). The CDR3 DNA sequence: TGTGCCAGCAATCCCAGGGACGCTTTCTTT. It is translated as CASNPRDAFF.

V and J are TRBV6-1 and TRBJ1-2; no clear D gene. V lost 1 base and J 5 bases, leaving 5 bases between the germline ends. Germline lookup yields CDR1 MNHNS and CDR2 SASEGT. There are 12 residues in the CDR3. CDR3: CASSEGLYGYTF. The CDR3 region has the DNA TGTGCCAGCAGTGAAGGACTTTATGGCTACACCTTC.

The rearrangement uses TRBV19 and TRBJ1-3; D gene unclear. CDR3 length: 14 residues. Between the trimmed V and J ends, which lost 7 bases and 0 bases, there was a span of 10 bases. The V gene's germline CDR1 is LNHDA and CDR2 SQIVND (reference sequence). DNA for the CDR3: TGTGCCAGTAAAGGCGCCGGCTCTGGAAACACCATATATTTT. Its translation: CASKGAGSGNTIYF.

The CDR3 is CASSQAWGGSSYEQYF. The CDR3 DNA reads as TGTGCCAGCAGCCAAGCCTGGGGGGGGAGCTCCTACGAGCAGTACTTC. The chain uses TRBV3-1 (or the pseudogene TRBV3-2) and TRBJ2-7, with 7 bases that match TRBD2. The CDR3 has 16 amino acids. Germline V lookup: CDR1 LGHDT, CDR2 YNNKEL (reference sequence). V dropped 1 base and J dropped 0; count of bases not matched to a gene: 6.

The chain couples TRBV6-5 to TRBJ1-1; TRBD1 is a possible D gene (6 bases). The CDR3 contains 15 residues. Per the germline V gene, CDR1 is MNHEY and CDR2 is SVGAGI. The V gene lost 2 bases and the J gene lost 0 bases, with 10 bases spanning the gap. CDR3 region: CASSYLGQLNTEAFF. CDR3 nucleotides: TGTGCCAGCAGTTACCTTGGACAGCTGAACACTGAAGCTTTCTTT.

CDR3 coding DNA: TGCAGCGTTGCCCGACTCCCCTTCACAGATACGCAGTATTTT. Protein product: CSVARLPFTDTQYF. The chain uses TRBV29-1 and TRBJ2-3; D remains ambiguous. This CDR3 has 14 residues. V shed 4 bases and J shed 2 bases, with 13 bases lying between them. CDR1 SQVTM and CDR2 ANQGSEA come from the germline V gene.

This rearrangement joins TRBV7-9 to TRBJ1-1; maybe TRBD1 (6 bases). The germline gives CDR1 SEHNR, CDR2 FQNEAQ (reference sequence). The CDR3 consists of 17 residues. Trimming cost V 5 bases and J 1 base, with 20 bases left between them. In DNA, the CDR3 is TGTGCCAGCAGCCCAAGGGGGGGGAGGGTGCCGAACACTGAAGCTTTCTTT. Translated: CASSPRGGRVPNTEAFF. Drawing the rest from reference TRBV7-9 and TRBJ1-1, the complete variable domain is DTGVSQNPRHKITKRGQNVTFRCDPISEHNRLYWYRQTLGQGPEFLTYFQNEAQLEKSRLLSDRFSAERPKGSFSTLEIQRTEQGDSAMYLCASSPRGGRVPNTEAFFGQGTRLTVV.

The chain has TRBV19 and TRBJ2-1; TRBD2 agrees at 12 bases. CDR3 length equals 16 residues. Looked up from germline, CDR1 is LNHDA and CDR2 is SQIVND (reference sequence). V shed 5 bases and J 2 bases; nucleotides not matched to a gene: 4. CDR3 sequence (DNA): TGTGCCAGTAGTGGTTGGACTAGCGGGACCTACAATGAGCAGTTCTTC. This codes for CASSGWTSGTYNEQFF.

The chain employs TRBV9 and TRBJ1-5, with 8 bases that match TRBD1. V lost 3 bases, J lost 0 bases, and 2 bases stayed unmatched. Germline V gene lookup returns CDR1 SGDLS and CDR2 YYNGEE. The CDR3 extends over 15 amino acids. CDR3 DNA: TGTGCCAGCAGCGAGACAGGGGCTAGCAATCAGCCCCAGCATTTT. Its protein product is CASSETGASNQPQHF. Supplemented by reference TRBV9 and TRBJ1-5, the full variable domain reads DSGVTQTPKHLITATGQRVTLRCSPRSGDLSVYWYQQSLDQGLQFLIQYYNGEERAKGNILERFSAQQFPDLHSELNLSSLELGDSALYFCASSETGASNQPQHFGDGTRLSIL.